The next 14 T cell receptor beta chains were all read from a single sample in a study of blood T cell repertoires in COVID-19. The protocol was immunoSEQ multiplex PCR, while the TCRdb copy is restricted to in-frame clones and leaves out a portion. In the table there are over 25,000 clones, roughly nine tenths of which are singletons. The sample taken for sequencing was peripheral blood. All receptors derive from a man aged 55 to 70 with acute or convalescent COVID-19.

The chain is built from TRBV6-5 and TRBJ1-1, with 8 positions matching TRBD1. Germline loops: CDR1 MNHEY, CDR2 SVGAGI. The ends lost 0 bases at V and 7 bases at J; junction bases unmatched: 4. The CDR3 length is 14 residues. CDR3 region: CASSYSDRASEAFF. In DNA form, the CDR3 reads TGTGCCAGCAGTTACTCGGACAGGGCTAGTGAAGCTTTCTTT.

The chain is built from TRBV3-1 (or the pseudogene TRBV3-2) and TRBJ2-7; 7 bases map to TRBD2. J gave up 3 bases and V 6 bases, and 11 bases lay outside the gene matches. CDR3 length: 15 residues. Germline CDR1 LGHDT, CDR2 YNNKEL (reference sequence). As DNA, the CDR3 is TGTGCCAGCAGTCCGACCGGGGGGTCAATCTACGAGCAGTACTTC. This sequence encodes CASSPTGGSIYEQYF.

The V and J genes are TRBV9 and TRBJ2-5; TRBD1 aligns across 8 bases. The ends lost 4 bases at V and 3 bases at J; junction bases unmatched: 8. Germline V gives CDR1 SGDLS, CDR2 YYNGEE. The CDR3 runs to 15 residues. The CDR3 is CASSTSPTGEETQYF. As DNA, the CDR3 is TGTGCCAGCAGCACCTCTCCGACAGGGGAAGAGACCCAGTACTTC.

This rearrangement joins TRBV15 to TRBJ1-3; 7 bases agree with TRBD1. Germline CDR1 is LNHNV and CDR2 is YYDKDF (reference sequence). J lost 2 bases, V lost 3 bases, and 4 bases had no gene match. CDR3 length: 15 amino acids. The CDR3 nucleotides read TGTGCCACCAGCAGTGGGACAGAGACTGGAAACACCATATATTTT. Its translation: CATSSGTETGNTIYF.

The CDR3 reads CASSYERRTGELFF. The CDR3 nucleotides are TGTGCCAGCAGTTACGAGAGGCGGACCGGGGAGCTGTTTTTT. This rearrangement joins TRBV6-5 to TRBJ2-2; D uncertain. This CDR3 region has 14 residues. CDR1 is MNHEY, CDR2 SVGAGI, per germline. V shed 2 bases and J shed 5 bases, with 9 bases lying between them.

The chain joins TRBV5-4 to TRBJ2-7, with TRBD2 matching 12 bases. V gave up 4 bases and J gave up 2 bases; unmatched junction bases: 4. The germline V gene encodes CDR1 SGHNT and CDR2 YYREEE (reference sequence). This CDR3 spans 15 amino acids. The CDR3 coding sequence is TGTGCCAGCAGCCGACGACTAGCGGGAGCCTACGAGCAGTACTTC. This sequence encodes CASSRRLAGAYEQYF.

This CDR3 reads CSGRGSNEKLFF. CDR3 nucleotides: TGCAGCGGACGAGGGTCCAATGAAAAACTGTTTTTT. The rearrangement uses TRBV29-1 and TRBJ1-4; D gene unclear. V was trimmed by 7 bases and J by 5 bases, leaving 11 bases between them. Per the germline V gene, CDR1 is SQVTM and CDR2 is ANQGSEA. The CDR3 totals 12 residues.

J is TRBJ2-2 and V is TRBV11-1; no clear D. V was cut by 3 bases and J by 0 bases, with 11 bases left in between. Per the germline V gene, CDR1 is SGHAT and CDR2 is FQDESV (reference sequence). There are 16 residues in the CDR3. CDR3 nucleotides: TGTGCCAGCAGCTTCGCACAGTCAGCGAACACCGGGGAGCTGTTTTTT. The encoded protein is CASSFAQSANTGELFF. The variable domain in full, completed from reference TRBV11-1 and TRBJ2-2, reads EAEVAQSPRYKITEKSQAVAFWCDPISGHATLYWYRQILGQGPELLVQFQDESVVDDSQLPKDRFSAERLKGVDSTLKIQPAELGDSAMYLCASSFAQSANTGELFFGEGSRLTVL.

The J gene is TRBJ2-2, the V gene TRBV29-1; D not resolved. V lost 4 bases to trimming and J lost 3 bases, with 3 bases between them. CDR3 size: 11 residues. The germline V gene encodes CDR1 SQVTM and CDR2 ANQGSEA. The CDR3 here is CSVADTGELFF. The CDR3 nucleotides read TGCAGCGTTGCCGACACCGGGGAGCTGTTTTTT.

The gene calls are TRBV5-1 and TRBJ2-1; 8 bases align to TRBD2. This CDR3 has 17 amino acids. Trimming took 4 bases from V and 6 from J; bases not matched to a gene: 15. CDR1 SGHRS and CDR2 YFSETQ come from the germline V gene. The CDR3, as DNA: TGCGCCAGCAGCCTGTGGGACTCCGGGAGGGCCTCCAATGAGCAGTTCTTC. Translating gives CASSLWDSGRASNEQFF. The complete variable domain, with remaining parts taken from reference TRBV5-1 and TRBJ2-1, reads KAGVTQTPRYLIKTRGQQVTLSCSPISGHRSVSWYQQTPGQGLQFLFEYFSETQRNKGNFPGRFSGRQFSNSRSEMNVSTLELGDSALYLCASSLWDSGRASNEQFFGPGTRLTVL.

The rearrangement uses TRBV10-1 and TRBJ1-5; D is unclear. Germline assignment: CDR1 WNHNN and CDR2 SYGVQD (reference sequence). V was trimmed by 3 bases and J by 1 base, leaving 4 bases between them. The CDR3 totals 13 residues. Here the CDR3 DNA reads TGCGCCAGCAGTGATGGCAGCAATCAGCCCCAGCATTTT. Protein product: CASSDGSNQPQHF.

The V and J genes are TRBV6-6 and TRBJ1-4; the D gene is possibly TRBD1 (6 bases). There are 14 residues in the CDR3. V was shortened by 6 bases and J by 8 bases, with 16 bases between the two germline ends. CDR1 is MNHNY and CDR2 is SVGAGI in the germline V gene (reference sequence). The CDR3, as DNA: TGTGCCAGCAGAAATAGCCGACAGGACGAAAAACTGTTTTTT. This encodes CASRNSRQDEKLFF.

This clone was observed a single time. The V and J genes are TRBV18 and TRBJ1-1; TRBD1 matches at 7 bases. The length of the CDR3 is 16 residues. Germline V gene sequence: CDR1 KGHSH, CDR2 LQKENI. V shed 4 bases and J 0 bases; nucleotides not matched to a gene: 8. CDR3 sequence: CASSLYDRALNTEAFF. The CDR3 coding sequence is TGTGCCAGCTCACTTTACGACAGGGCCCTGAACACTGAAGCTTTCTTT.

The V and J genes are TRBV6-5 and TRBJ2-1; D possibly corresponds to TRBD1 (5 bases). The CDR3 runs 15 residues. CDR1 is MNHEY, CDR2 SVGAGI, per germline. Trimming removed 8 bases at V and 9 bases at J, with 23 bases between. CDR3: CASARAATFYGEQFF. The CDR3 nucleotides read TGTGCCAGCGCCAGGGCGGCCACTTTCTACGGTGAGCAGTTCTTC.